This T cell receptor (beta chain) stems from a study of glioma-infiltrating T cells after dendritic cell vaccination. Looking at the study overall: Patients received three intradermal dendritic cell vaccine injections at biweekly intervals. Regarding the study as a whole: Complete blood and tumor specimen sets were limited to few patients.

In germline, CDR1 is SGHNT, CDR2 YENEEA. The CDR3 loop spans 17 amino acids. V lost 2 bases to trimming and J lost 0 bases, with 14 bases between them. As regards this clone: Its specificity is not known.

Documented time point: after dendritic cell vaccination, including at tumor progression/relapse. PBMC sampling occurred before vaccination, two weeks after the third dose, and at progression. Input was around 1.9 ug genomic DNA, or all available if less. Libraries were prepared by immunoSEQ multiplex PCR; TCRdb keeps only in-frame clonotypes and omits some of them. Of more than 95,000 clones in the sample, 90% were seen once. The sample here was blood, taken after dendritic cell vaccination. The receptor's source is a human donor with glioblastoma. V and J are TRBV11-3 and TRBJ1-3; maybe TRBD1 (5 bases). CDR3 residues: CASSLTWGRDSGNTIYF. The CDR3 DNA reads TGTGCCAGCAGCTTAACCTGGGGCAGAGACTCTGGAAACACCATATATTTT.